The 32 T cell receptor beta chains presented below share a single source sample, sequenced in a study of T cell responses to AZD1222 COVID-19 vaccine. Here immunoSEQ multiplex PCR was the method, and the copy in TCRdb shows in-frame clones only, minus some. Here the sample spans about 14,000 clones, roughly 80% being singletons. The sequenced sample was peripheral blood, obtained 28 days after the second AZD1222 dose. These TCRs come from an adult who received the AZD1222 COVID-19 vaccine.

The chain couples TRBV12-5 to TRBJ2-1; weak D call: TRBD1 (6 bases). V dropped 5 bases and J dropped 8 bases, with 16 bases sitting between them. CDR3 length equals 14 residues. Germline loops: CDR1 LGHNT, CDR2 FRNRAP. The CDR3 region is CASGLNRVRHEQFF. CDR3 bases: TGTGCTAGTGGTCTAAACAGGGTGCGGCATGAGCAGTTCTTC.

This clone has a single count. The chain couples TRBV5-1 to TRBJ2-2, with TRBD2 matching over 8 bases. CDR1 and CDR2 from the germline V gene are SGHRS and YFSETQ. Unmatched junction bases numbered 8, after V lost 3 bases and J lost 4 bases. CDR3 length equals 16 residues. The CDR3, as DNA: TGCGCCAGCAGCTCTCGTGCGGGGGGCCCCACCGGGGAGCTGTTTTTT. It specifies CASSSRAGGPTGELFF.

V usage is TRBV5-1 and J usage is TRBJ1-1, with TRBD1 as a possible D gene (6 bases). The ends were cut back, 2 bases at V and 0 bases at J, with 17 bases in the middle. Germline CDR1 is SGHRS and CDR2 is YFSETQ. This CDR3 spans 17 amino acids. The CDR3 loop is CASSLGQTALMNTEAFF. In DNA, the CDR3 is TGCGCCAGCAGCTTAGGACAGACCGCCTTAATGAACACTGAAGCTTTCTTT.

The rearrangement links TRBV11-2 to TRBJ2-1, with D possibly matching TRBD2 (5 bases). CDR1 and CDR2 (germline): SGHAT, FQNNGV. With 0 bases removed from V and 3 bases from J, the gap between germline ends came to 12 bases. The CDR3 contains 16 residues. The DNA of the CDR3 is TGTGCCAGCAGCTTAGAGGGTGGGAGCGTCTACAATGAGCAGTTCTTC. Its protein is CASSLEGGSVYNEQFF.

The V and J genes are TRBV28 and TRBJ2-1, with 11 bases fitting TRBD1. In germline, CDR1 is MDHEN, CDR2 SYDVKM. The CDR3 spans 16 residues. The V gene end was trimmed by 6 bases and the J gene end by 4 bases; junction bases not matched to a gene: 8. Written as DNA, the CDR3 is TGTGCCAGCAGCGTAACCGGGACAGGGGGTTACAATGAGCAGTTCTTC. This sequence encodes CASSVTGTGGYNEQFF.

This rearrangement joins TRBV2 to TRBJ2-2, with D maybe TRBD1 (5 bases). V was pared by 6 bases and J by 2 bases, with 13 bases between. Germline lookup yields CDR1 SNHLY and CDR2 FYNNEI. There are 15 residues in the CDR3. CDR3 sequence: CASRSDSINTGELFF. The DNA for the CDR3 is TGTGCCAGCAGATCTGACAGCATTAACACCGGGGAGCTGTTTTTT.

The CDR3 is CASSLVVTAQFTNYGYTF. CDR3 sequence (DNA): TGTGCCAGCAGCTTAGTAGTAACAGCGCAATTTACTAACTATGGCTACACCTTC. The chain has TRBV7-8 and TRBJ1-2; D is unclear. Germline loops: CDR1 SGHVS, CDR2 FQNEAQ. Trimming pared 1 base from V and 0 bases from J, leaving 18 bases between. The CDR3 contains 18 residues.

J is TRBJ1-6 and V is TRBV6-5, with 8 bases matching TRBD1. V was pared by 6 bases and J by 10 bases, with 5 bases of the junction left unmatched. Germline-derived CDR1 and CDR2 are MNHEY and SVGAGI. This CDR3 has 13 residues. Here the CDR3 reads CASSGQGGSPLHF. The CDR3 DNA is TGTGCCAGCAGCGGACAGGGTGGCTCACCCCTCCACTTT.

CDR3 protein: CASSVTGGEDSPLHF. CDR3 nucleotides: TGTGCCAGCAGCGTGACAGGGGGCGAGGATTCACCCCTCCACTTT. The rearrangement joins TRBV9 to TRBJ1-6; the match to TRBD1 covers 10 bases. The CDR3 is 15 amino acids. V lost 2 bases to trimming and J lost 8 bases; unmatched junction nucleotides: 4. Germline CDR1 and CDR2: SGDLS and YYNGEE.

The CDR3 loop is CASTSYLAGGGETQYF. CDR3 in DNA: TGTGCCAGCACCTCCTACTTAGCGGGAGGGGGAGAGACCCAGTACTTC. The rearrangement links TRBV3-1 (or the pseudogene TRBV3-2) to TRBJ2-5; 11 nucleotides match TRBD2. J was trimmed by 4 bases and V by 7 bases; bases with no gene match: 11. This CDR3 has 16 amino acids. From germline, CDR1 is LGHDT and CDR2 YNNKEL (reference sequence).

The J gene is TRBJ2-3, the V gene TRBV4-2; TRBD2 is a possible D gene (6 bases). V shed 1 base and J shed 2 bases, with 10 bases lying between them. Germline V gives CDR1 LGHNA, CDR2 YNFKEQ. The CDR3 is 15 residues long. Written as DNA, the CDR3 is TGTGCCAGCAGCCAAGGGGACTCCCACACAGATACGCAGTATTTT. It yields the protein CASSQGDSHTDTQYF.

The rearrangement joins TRBV6-1 to TRBJ1-2; a possible D gene is TRBD1 (6 bases). CDR3 length: 15 amino acids. Germline V gives CDR1 MNHNS, CDR2 SASEGT. V lost 2 bases to trimming and J lost 0 bases, with 10 bases between them. The CDR3 spells CASSEQGLANYGYTF. CDR3 coding DNA: TGTGCCAGCAGTGAACAGGGGCTGGCTAACTATGGCTACACCTTC.

V is TRBV18 and J is TRBJ1-1, with 7 bases that match TRBD1. There are 16 residues in the CDR3. Germline V CDR1 and CDR2: KGHSH, LQKENI. J gave up 0 bases and V 1 base, and 5 bases lay outside the gene matches. CDR3 residues: CASSPQTGTLNTEAFF. The DNA for the CDR3 is TGTGCCAGCTCACCACAGACAGGGACGTTGAACACTGAAGCTTTCTTT.

The CDR3 is CASSIGLAGGPKQYF. For the CDR3, the DNA is TGTGCCAGTAGTATCGGCCTAGCGGGGGGGCCCAAGCAGTACTTC. This chain uses TRBV19 with TRBJ2-7; 12 nucleotides agree with TRBD2. There are 15 residues in the CDR3. Germline lookup yields CDR1 LNHDA and CDR2 SQIVND (reference sequence). The J segment lost 8 bases and the V segment lost 3 bases, leaving 8 bases of the junction unmatched.

The DNA for the CDR3 is TGTGCCAGCAAGATAGGACAGGGATGGAACACTGAAGCTTTCTTT. This codes for CASKIGQGWNTEAFF. The J gene is TRBJ1-1, the V gene TRBV2, with 8 nucleotides matching TRBD1. The CDR3 runs 15 residues. Trimming took 7 bases from V and 1 from J; bases not matched to a gene: 8. Looked up from germline, CDR1 is SNHLY and CDR2 is FYNNEI.

The chain uses TRBV5-1 and TRBJ1-4; tentatively, D is TRBD1 (6 bases). The germline V and J ends were trimmed by 4 bases and 10 bases, with 20 bases remaining between them. Germline assignment: CDR1 SGHRS and CDR2 YFSETQ. This CDR3 is built from 15 residues. The CDR3 reads CASSPTAGEVGKLFF. The DNA of the CDR3 is TGCGCCAGCAGCCCAACAGCAGGGGAGGTTGGAAAACTGTTTTTT.

V gene TRBV7-3 combines with J gene TRBJ2-3; TRBD2 aligns across 9 bases. J lost 2 bases, V lost 6 bases, and 6 bases had no gene match. The CDR3 is made up of 15 amino acids. Germline V lookup: CDR1 SGHTA, CDR2 FQGTGA. The CDR3 DNA reads TGTGCCAGCAGTCCGACTAGCGGCTCCACAGATACGCAGTATTTT. Translation: CASSPTSGSTDTQYF.

This chain connects TRBV28 to TRBJ2-7; D not resolved. Germline V gene lookup returns CDR1 MDHEN and CDR2 SYDVKM. The CDR3 is made up of 12 amino acids. V lost 8 bases and J lost 0, with 8 bases in between. The CDR3 sequence: CASLSGSYEQYF. The CDR3 DNA reads as TGTGCCAGCCTATCCGGCTCCTACGAGCAGTACTTC.

This chain uses TRBV20-1 with TRBJ2-6, with D uncertain. With 4 bases removed from V and 2 bases from J, the gap between germline ends came to 0 bases. Germline CDR1 and CDR2: DFQATT and SNEGSKA (reference sequence). This CDR3 contains 11 residues. The CDR3 bases are TGCAGTGCTACTGGGGCCAACGTCCTGACTTTC. This encodes CSATGANVLTF.

Only a few counts were recorded for this clone. The chain links TRBV9 to TRBJ2-2; weak D call: TRBD2 (6 bases). The CDR3 totals 17 residues. Looked up from germline, CDR1 is SGDLS and CDR2 is YYNGEE. V shed 3 bases and J shed 0 bases, with 15 bases lying between them. CDR3 region: CASSGRRAGSNTGELFF. In nucleotides, the CDR3 is TGTGCCAGCAGCGGTCGTAGGGCGGGATCGAACACCGGGGAGCTGTTTTTT.

The chain recombines TRBV30 with TRBJ1-2; perhaps TRBD1 as D (6 bases). The CDR3 loop spans 12 amino acids. Germline values: CDR1 GTSNPN, CDR2 SVGIG (reference sequence). Trimming removed 8 bases at V and 7 bases at J, with 17 bases between. The CDR3 region is CAEGTGWSGYTF. The CDR3 DNA is TGTGCCGAAGGAACAGGGTGGTCTGGCTACACCTTC.

This chain uses TRBV2 with TRBJ2-7; D unclear. CDR3 length equals 10 residues. The V end lost 3 bases, the J end lost 5 bases, and 2 bases lay between the germline ends. Germline lookup yields CDR1 SNHLY and CDR2 FYNNEI. Here the CDR3 reads CASSDHEQYF. DNA for the CDR3: TGTGCCAGCAGTGACCACGAGCAGTACTTC.

The gene calls are TRBV7-9 and TRBJ1-1, with D maybe TRBD1 (5 bases). From germline, CDR1 is SEHNR and CDR2 FQNEAQ (reference sequence). Trimming left V 7 bases short and J 0 bases short, with 12 bases between. The CDR3 has 14 amino acids. The CDR3: CASTPQTVNTEAFF. The CDR3 DNA is TGTGCCAGCACCCCTCAGACAGTGAACACTGAAGCTTTCTTT. Using reference TRBV7-9 and TRBJ1-1 for the parts outside the CDR3, the full variable domain is DTGVSQNPRHKITKRGQNVTFRCDPISEHNRLYWYRQTLGQGPEFLTYFQNEAQLEKSRLLSDRFSAERPKGSFSTLEIQRTEQGDSAMYLCASTPQTVNTEAFFGQGTRLTVV.

The V gene is TRBV28, the J gene TRBJ1-2; the D is unclear. The CDR3 is made up of 13 amino acids. Germline-derived CDR1 and CDR2 are MDHEN and SYDVKM. V dropped 4 bases and J dropped 7 bases, with 13 bases sitting between them. The CDR3 region is CASSSQASGGYTF. As DNA, the CDR3 is TGTGCCAGCAGTTCGCAGGCGTCAGGTGGCTACACCTTC.

This chain joins TRBV7-9 and TRBJ1-2; D unclear. Germline lookup yields CDR1 SEHNR and CDR2 FQNEAQ (reference sequence). The CDR3 length is 16 residues. Between the trimmed V and J ends, which lost 4 bases and 0 bases, there was a span of 15 bases. The CDR3 protein is CASSSRRIGTNYGYTF. The CDR3 DNA sequence: TGTGCCAGCAGCTCCCGCCGCATCGGTACTAACTATGGCTACACCTTC.

V is TRBV27 and J is TRBJ1-3, with D hard to call. Trimming removed 4 bases from V and 4 bases from J, with 17 bases in between. There are 16 residues in the CDR3. Germline-derived CDR1 and CDR2 are MNHEY and SMNVEV (reference sequence). This chain's CDR3 is CASSSSGPELGNTIYF. The CDR3 DNA reads as TGTGCCAGCAGTTCCTCGGGTCCAGAGCTCGGAAACACCATATATTTT.

This clone was picked up a small number of times. The rearrangement joins TRBV6-4 to TRBJ1-2, with D possibly being TRBD1 (5 bases). Germline-derived CDR1 and CDR2 are MRHNA and SNTAGT. V dropped 1 base and J dropped 0 bases, with 9 bases sitting between them. The CDR3 sequence is 15 residues long. Written as DNA, the CDR3 is TGTGCCAGCAGTGACTTGAAAGGGGCTAACTATGGCTACACCTTC. It codes for CASSDLKGANYGYTF.

The V call is TRBV4-3, the J call TRBJ2-3, with unresolved D. The germline V gene encodes CDR1 LGHNA and CDR2 YSLEER. V was trimmed by 4 bases and J by 0 bases, leaving 8 bases between them. The CDR3 extends over 14 amino acids. The CDR3 coding sequence is TGCGCCAGCAGCCTCGATAAAAGCACAGATACGCAGTATTTT. Its protein is CASSLDKSTDTQYF.

V gene TRBV27 combines with J gene TRBJ2-1; maybe TRBD2 (6 bases). Germline CDR1 reads MNHEY; CDR2 reads SMNVEV (reference sequence). Trimming left V 3 bases short and J 6 bases short, with 12 bases between. The CDR3 length is 14 residues. The CDR3 bases are TGTGCCAGCAGTTTCTCGATCGGGGGCAATGAGCAGTTCTTC. Translation gives CASSFSIGGNEQFF.

CDR3 sequence (DNA): TGTGCCAGCAGCCTAGATAGGGGATTGGCTTTCTTT. Protein product: CASSLDRGLAFF. The chain uses TRBV4-2 and TRBJ1-1; maybe TRBD1 (5 bases). The length of the CDR3 is 12 residues. The V gene lost 4 bases and the J gene lost 11 bases, with 14 bases spanning the gap. The germline V gene has CDR1 LGHNA and CDR2 YNFKEQ.

This clone appeared a single time. The J gene is TRBJ1-1, the V gene TRBV2; possibly TRBD1 for D (5 bases). The CDR3 runs to 13 residues. V was trimmed by 7 bases and J by 5 bases, leaving 14 bases between them. From germline, CDR1 is SNHLY and CDR2 FYNNEI. CDR3 sequence: CASTKGLSTEAFF. The DNA for the CDR3 is TGTGCCAGCACTAAGGGGCTGAGTACTGAAGCTTTCTTT.

This chain uses TRBV3-1 (or the pseudogene TRBV3-2) with TRBJ1-6, with D unresolved. There are 14 residues in the CDR3. Germline lookup yields CDR1 LGHDT and CDR2 YNNKEL (reference sequence). The V and J ends lost 3 bases and 0 bases respectively, with 3 bases between them. This chain's CDR3 is CASSQSSYNSPLHF. In DNA, the CDR3 is TGTGCCAGCAGCCAGAGCTCCTATAATTCACCCCTCCACTTT.